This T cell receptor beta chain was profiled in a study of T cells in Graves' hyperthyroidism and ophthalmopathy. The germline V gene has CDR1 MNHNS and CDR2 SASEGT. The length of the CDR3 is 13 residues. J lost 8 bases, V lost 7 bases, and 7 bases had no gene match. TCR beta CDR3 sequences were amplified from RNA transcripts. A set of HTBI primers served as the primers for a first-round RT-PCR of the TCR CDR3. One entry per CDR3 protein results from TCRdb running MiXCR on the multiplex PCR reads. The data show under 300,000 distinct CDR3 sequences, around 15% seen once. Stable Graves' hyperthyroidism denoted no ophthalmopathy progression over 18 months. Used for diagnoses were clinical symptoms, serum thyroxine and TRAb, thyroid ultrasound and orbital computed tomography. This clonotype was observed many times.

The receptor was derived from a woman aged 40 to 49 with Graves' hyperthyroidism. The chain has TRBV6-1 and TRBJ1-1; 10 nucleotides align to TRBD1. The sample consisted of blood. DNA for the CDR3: TGTGCCAGCACTAGGGACAGGGGCCTCGAAGCTTTCTTT. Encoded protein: CASTRDRGLEAFF.